The sequence of this T cell receptor (beta chain) was determined in a study of shared clonotypes between healthy human individuals. Study information: Serving as donors were two women and a few men, whose ages spanned 18 to 49.

A remark on this clone: Its antigen is currently unknown.

Every subset's genomic DNA went evenly onto several immunoSEQ plates. Here immunoSEQ multiplex PCR was the method, and the copy in TCRdb shows in-frame clones only, minus some. The sample includes around 1,000,000 clones, approximately 80% of them seen just once. Study-level points and caveats: Blood was the only sampled material, and tissue repertoires likely differ. Sequencing depth was a factor that was expected to affect clonotype sharing among donors.

The CDR3 is 18 amino acids. V dropped 3 bases and J dropped 2 bases, with 20 bases sitting between them. Germline assignment: CDR1 MDHEN and CDR2 SYDVKM. The source material was memory CD4+ T cells from PBMCs. Sample subset: CD45RA-negative fraction. The receptor was isolated from a man between 18 and 35 years old in good health. Some clones in this sample may be carry-over from other donors' samples. This chain uses TRBV28 with TRBJ2-1; no clear D. The chain's CDR3 is CASSFNPADRYTYNEQFF. For the CDR3, the DNA is TGTGCCAGCAGTTTTAACCCCGCCGATCGTTACACCTACAATGAGCAGTTCTTC.